This T cell receptor (beta chain) was profiled in a study of shared clonotypes between healthy human individuals. Study observations and caveats: Clonotype sharing among donors likely depends on sequencing depth. Non-shared clonotypes showed lower generation probabilities than clonotypes common to all four donors.

The CDR3 spans 15 residues. V lost 4 bases and J lost 7; bases outside the gene matches: 4. CDR1 MNHEY and CDR2 SVGAGI come from the germline V gene. In the original processing: ImmunoSEQ output held junction-only sequences without quality scores, so filtering differed. Assay: immunoSEQ multiplex PCR; the TCRdb copy retains only in-frame clones and omits some. Clone size and V and J calls were adopted from that table, with D and trimming inferred from the DNA. Here the sample spans over 950,000 clones, approximately 80% being singletons. Turning to this clone: Its antigen is unknown.

This chain uses TRBV6-5 with TRBJ2-1, with 13 nucleotides matching TRBD2. The TCR comes from a man aged 18 to 29 in good health. Some clones in this sample may be carry-over from other donors' samples. The source material was memory CD4+ T cells from PBMCs. Subset described: CD45RA-negative fraction. The chain's CDR3 is CASSSWTSGRNEQFF. DNA of the CDR3: TGTGCCAGCAGTTCGTGGACTAGCGGGAGAAATGAGCAGTTCTTC.